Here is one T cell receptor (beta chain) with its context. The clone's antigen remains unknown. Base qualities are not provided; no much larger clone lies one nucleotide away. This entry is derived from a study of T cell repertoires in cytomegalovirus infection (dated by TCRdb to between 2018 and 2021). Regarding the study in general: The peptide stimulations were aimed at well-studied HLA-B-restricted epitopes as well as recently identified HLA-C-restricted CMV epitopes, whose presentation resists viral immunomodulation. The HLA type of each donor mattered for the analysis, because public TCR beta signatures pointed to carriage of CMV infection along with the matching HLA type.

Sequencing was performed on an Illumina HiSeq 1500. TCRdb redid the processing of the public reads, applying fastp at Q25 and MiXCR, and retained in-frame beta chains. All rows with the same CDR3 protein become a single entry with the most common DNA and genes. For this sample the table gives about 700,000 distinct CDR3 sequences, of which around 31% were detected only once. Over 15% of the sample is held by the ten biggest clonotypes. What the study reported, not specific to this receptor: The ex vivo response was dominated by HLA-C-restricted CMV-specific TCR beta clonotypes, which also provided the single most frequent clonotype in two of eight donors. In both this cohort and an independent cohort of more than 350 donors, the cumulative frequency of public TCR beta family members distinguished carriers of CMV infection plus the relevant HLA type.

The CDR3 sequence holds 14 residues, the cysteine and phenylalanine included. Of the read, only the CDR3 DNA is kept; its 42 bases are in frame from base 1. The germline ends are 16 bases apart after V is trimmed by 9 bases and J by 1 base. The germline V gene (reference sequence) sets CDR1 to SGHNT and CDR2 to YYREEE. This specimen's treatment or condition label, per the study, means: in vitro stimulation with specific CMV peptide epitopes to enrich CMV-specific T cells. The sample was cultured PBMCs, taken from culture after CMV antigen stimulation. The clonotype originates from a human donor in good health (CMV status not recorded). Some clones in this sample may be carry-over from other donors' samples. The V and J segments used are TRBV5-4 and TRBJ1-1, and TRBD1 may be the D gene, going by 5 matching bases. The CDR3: CATSLGGKNTEAFF. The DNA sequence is TGTGCCACCTCGCTTGGGGGGAAGAACACTGAAGCTTTCTTT.